Only a few counts were recorded for the clone carrying this T cell receptor (beta chain). Its antigen is undetermined. The sample belongs to a study of blood T cells in healthy people across ages. V shed 3 bases, J shed 2 bases, and the junction held 4 bases outside the gene matches. Germline V gene sequence: CDR1 SGHRS, CDR2 YFSETQ. The CDR3 extends over 14 amino acids. Using a J-beta primer mix together with a sample-barcoded 5' primer, a second PCR was run for roughly 6 to 12 cycles. Via MiXCR, TCRdb re-called the 5' RACE reads, giving one row per CDR3 protein. Of 550,000 to 750,000 distinct CDR3 sequences in the sample, roughly 20% were seen once. Study-wide findings and caveats: There were more naive CD4+ cells and higher diversity in long-lived donors than in aged donors.

Sequencing was performed on blood. The receptor was derived from a man between 65 and 85 years old in good health. V is TRBV5-1 and J is TRBJ2-5; 7 positions match TRBD1. The CDR3 DNA reads as TGCGCCAGCAGCTGGGGGACAGCACAAGAGACCCAGTACTTC. It yields the protein CASSWGTAQETQYF.